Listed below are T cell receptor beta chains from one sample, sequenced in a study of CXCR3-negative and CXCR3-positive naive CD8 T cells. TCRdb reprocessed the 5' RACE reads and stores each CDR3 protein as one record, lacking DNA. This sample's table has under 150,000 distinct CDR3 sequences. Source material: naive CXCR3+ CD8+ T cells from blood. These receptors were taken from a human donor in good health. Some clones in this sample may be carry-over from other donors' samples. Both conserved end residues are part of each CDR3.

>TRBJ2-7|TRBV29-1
CSVKVSSSYEQYF
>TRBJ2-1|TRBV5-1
CASSPWVGNNEQFF
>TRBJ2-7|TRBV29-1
CSVLAGPPEQYF
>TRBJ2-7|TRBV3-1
CASSQPLNRDEQYF
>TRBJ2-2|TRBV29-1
CSAVPRDTGELFF
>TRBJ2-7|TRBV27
CASSLQGYSYEQYF
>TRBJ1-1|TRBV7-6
CASSLDGMNTEAFF
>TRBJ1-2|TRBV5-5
CASSWDSANYGYTF
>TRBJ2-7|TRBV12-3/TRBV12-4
CASSPVLTDQYF
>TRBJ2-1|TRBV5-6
CASSLSGMDRGYNEQFF
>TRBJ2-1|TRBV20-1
CSARGSGSHEQFF
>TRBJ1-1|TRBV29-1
CSVGHIQGQRTEAFF
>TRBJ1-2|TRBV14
CASSQLGLFGGYTF
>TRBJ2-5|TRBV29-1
CSVEAGDGRETQYF
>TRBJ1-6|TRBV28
CASSLFGGQGGISPLHF
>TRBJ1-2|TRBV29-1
CSGVLGENYGYTF
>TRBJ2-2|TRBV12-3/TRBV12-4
CASSFWSPASGGKNTGELFF
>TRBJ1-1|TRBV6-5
CASSYHPGQGNTEAFF
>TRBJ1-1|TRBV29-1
CSVERTIEAFF
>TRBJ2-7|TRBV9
CASSVGGQGNYEQYF
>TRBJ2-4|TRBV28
CASSPGLAGGFIQYF
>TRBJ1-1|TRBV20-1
CSARKRGTLSNTEAFF
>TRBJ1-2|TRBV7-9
CASSLDRDRGPNTNYGYTF
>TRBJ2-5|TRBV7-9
CASSLSAQGQETQYF
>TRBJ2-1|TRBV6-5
CASSSGGFNNEQFF
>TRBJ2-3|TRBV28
CASSLRPDGSDTQYF
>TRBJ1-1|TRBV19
CASSGTGNEAFF
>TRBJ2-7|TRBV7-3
CASSRTGEYEQYF
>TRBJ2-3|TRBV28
CASRRDLDTQYF
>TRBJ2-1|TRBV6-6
CATIFRQGGSDEQFF
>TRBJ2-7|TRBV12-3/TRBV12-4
CASSAYQGAYEQYF
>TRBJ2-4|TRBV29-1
CSVGLAGDPNIQYF
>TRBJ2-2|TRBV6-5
CASSYSFSEMTGELFF
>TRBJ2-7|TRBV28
CASSSDRGISSYEQYF
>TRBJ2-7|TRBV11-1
CASSLGADTYEQYF
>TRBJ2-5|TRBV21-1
CASSKRDAHGETQYF
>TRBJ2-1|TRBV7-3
CASSQEPGLAGGPSSYNEQFF
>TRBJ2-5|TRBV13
CASSLRQETQYF
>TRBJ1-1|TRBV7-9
CASTLGSEAFF
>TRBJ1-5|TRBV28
CASSYHRDVNQPQHF
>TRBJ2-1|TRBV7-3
CASGSGQGFYNEQFF
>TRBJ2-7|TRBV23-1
CASSQNTTYEQYF
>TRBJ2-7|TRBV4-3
CASSSRGVHEQYF
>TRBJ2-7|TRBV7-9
CASSVTTNEQYF